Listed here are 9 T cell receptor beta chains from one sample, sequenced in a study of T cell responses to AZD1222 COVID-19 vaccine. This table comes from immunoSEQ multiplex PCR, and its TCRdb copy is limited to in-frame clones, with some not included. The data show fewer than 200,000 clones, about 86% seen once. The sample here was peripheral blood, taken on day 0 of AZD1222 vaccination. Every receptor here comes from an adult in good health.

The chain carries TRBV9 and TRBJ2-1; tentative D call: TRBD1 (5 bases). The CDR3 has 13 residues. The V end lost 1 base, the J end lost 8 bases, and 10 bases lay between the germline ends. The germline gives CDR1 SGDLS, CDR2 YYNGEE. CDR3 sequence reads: CASSVRTYDEQFF. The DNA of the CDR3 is TGTGCCAGCAGCGTAAGGACATACGATGAGCAGTTCTTC.

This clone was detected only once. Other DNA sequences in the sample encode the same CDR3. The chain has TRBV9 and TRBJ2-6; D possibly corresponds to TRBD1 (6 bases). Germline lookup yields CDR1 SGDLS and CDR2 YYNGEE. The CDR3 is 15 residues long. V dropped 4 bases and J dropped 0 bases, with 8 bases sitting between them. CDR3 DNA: TGTGCCAGCAGCTTGACAGGCTCTGGGGCCAACGTCCTGACTTTC. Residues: CASSLTGSGANVLTF.

The CDR3 loop reads CASSPLGGSYTF. The CDR3 DNA sequence: TGTGCCAGCAGCCCCTTAGGGGGTAGCTACACCTTC. This chain connects TRBV7-9 to TRBJ1-2; D is possibly TRBD1 (6 bases). Looked up from germline, CDR1 is SEHNR and CDR2 is FQNEAQ (reference sequence). The CDR3 runs to 12 residues. Trimming took off 5 bases at V and 9 bases at J, with 13 bases between the two ends.

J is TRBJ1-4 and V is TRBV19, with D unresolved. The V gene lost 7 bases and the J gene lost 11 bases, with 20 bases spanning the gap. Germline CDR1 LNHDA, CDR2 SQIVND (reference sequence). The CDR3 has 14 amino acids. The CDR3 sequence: CASTLLSGSGKLFF. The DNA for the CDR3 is TGTGCCAGTACCCTCCTTTCTGGGTCTGGGAAACTGTTTTTT.

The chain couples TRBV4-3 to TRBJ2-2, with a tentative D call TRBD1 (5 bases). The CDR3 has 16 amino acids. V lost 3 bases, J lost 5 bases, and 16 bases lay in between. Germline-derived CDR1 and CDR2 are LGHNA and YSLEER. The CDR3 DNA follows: TGCGCCAGCAGCCACATCCTACAGGCTTCGACCGGGGAGCTGTTTTTT. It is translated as CASSHILQASTGELFF.

The CDR3 bases are TGTGCCAGCAGTGACGTCCAGGCCCCTGGGAATGAGCAGTTCTTC. Translated, it gives CASSDVQAPGNEQFF. The V call is TRBV6-4, the J call TRBJ2-1, with unresolved D. V lost 2 bases and J 7 bases, leaving 15 bases between the germline ends. The CDR3 length is 15 residues. The V gene's germline CDR1 is MRHNA and CDR2 SNTAGT.

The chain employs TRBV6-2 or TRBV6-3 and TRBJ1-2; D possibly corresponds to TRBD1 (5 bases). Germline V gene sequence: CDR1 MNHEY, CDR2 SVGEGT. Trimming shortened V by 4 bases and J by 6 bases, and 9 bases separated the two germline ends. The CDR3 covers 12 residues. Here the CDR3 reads CASSFEGNGYTF. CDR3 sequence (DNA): TGTGCCAGCAGTTTTGAGGGGAATGGCTACACCTTC.

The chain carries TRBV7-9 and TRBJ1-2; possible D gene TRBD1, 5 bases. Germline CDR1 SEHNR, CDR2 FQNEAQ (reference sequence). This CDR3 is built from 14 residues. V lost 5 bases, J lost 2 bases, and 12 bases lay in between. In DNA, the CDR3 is TGTGCCAGCAGCGAGACAGCTTCAAACTATGGCTACACCTTC. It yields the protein CASSETASNYGYTF. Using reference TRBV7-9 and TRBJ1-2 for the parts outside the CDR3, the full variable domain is DTGVSQNPRHKITKRGQNVTFRCDPISEHNRLYWYRQTLGQGPEFLTYFQNEAQLEKSRLLSDRFSAERPKGSFSTLEIQRTEQGDSAMYLCASSETASNYGYTFGSGTRLTVV.

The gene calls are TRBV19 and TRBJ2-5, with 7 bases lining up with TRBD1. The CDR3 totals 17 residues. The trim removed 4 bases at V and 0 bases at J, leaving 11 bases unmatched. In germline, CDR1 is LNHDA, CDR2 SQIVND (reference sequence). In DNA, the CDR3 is TGTGCCAGTAGTACCCGGAATACAGGGGCGTACCAAGAGACCCAGTACTTC. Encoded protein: CASSTRNTGAYQETQYF.